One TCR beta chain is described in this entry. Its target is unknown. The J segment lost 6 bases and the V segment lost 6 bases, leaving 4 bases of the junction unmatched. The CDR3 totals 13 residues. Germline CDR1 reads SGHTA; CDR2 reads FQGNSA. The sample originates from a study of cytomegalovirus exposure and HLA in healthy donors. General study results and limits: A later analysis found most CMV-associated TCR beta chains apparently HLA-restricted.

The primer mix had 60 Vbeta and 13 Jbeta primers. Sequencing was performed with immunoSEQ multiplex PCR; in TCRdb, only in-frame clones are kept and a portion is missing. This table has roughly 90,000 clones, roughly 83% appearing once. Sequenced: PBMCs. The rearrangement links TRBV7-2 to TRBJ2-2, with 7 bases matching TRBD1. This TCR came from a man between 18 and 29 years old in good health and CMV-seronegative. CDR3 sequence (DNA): TGTGCCAGCAGTACAGGGGTTTCCGGGGAGCTGTTTTTT. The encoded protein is CASSTGVSGELFF.